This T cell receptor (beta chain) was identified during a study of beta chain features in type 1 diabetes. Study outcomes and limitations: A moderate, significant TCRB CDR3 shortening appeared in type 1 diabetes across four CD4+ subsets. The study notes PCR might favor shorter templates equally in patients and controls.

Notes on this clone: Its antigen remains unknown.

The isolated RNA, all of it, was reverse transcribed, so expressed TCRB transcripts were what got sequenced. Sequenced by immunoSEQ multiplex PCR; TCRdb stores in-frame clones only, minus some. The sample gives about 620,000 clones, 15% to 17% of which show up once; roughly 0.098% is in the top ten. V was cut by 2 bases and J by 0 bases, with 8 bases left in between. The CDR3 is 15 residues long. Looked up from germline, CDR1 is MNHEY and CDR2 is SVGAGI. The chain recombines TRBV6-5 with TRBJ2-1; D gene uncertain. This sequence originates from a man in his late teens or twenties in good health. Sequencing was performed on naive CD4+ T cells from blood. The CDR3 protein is CASSYRVNSYNEQFF. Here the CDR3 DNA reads TGTGCCAGCAGTTACAGGGTGAACTCCTACAATGAGCAGTTCTTC.